The source of this TCR beta chain is a study of blood T cell repertoires in COVID-19. Sequencing was performed with immunoSEQ multiplex PCR; in TCRdb, only in-frame clones are kept and a portion is missing. Of about 43,000 clones listed, around nine tenths are singletons. Trimming pared 3 bases from V and 4 bases from J, leaving 3 bases between. The CDR3 sequence is 11 residues long. The V gene's germline CDR1 is LNHNV and CDR2 YYDKDF (reference sequence). Material for sequencing was peripheral blood. V usage is TRBV15 and J usage is TRBJ2-5, with unresolved D. The sequence derives from a man in his forties with COVID-19, enrolled during active disease. The DNA for the CDR3 is TGTGCCACCAGCAGTCGAGAGACCCAGTACTTC. This encodes CATSSRETQYF.